This TCR beta chain was captured by sequencing in a study of shared clonotypes between healthy human individuals (dated by TCRdb to the early 2020s). For the wider study: Three men and two women, aged 18 to 49 years, made up the cohort. For each donor, three plates each were used for CD4 naive and CD4 memory, two plates were used for CD8 naive, and one plate was used for CD8 memory. Blood TCR repertoires of about five healthy adults were deeply sequenced to estimate repertoire size and the extent of clonotype sharing between individuals. Different laboratories and diverse techniques were used to prepare libraries and sequence TCR repertoires, to increase sequencing depth and limit assay-specific biases. Between about 0.8 and 9 billion PBMCs per donor were obtained by leukapheresis.

To note about this clone: Its antigen is currently not known. Qualities for individual bases were not recorded, and no much larger clone is one base off.

Its CDR3 holds 13 amino acids, cysteine through phenylalanine. The CDR3 DNA has 39 bases and is translated from base 1. From the germline V gene (reference sequence), CDR1 is SEHNR and CDR2 is FQNEAQ. V is reduced by 1 base and J by 3 bases, leaving a spacing of 7 bases between them. Healthy HIV-negative adults with no recently reported acute infections or vaccinations were included as donors. Only Caucasian adults living in Nashville, Tennessee, USA were represented among the donors. Magnetic negative selection was used to enrich CD4+ T cells, after which naive cells were positively selected on CD45RA and the negative fraction became the memory subset. Blood was obtained by leukapheresis, after which PBMCs were separated by Ficoll-Histopaque density gradient centrifugation and cryopreserved in liquid nitrogen vapor phase. Purity and quantity of every magnetically sorted T cell population were checked by analytical flow cytometry. Genomic DNA was isolated from each sorted fraction and quantified by UV absorbance on a Nanodrop 2000c.

General conclusions and limits of the study: Even with the large sequencing depth, rarefaction of the sorted-subset datasets indicated that sequencing was incomplete. Compared with non-shared clonotypes, the clonotypes found in all four sorted-subset donors had higher generation probabilities. Sampling was limited to blood, and TCR repertoires in tissue likely differ from TCR repertoires in blood. Because the study included a small number of donors, the genetic and exposure-history diversity represented was limited. Pairwise subsampling led to the expectation that sequencing depth would affect the degree of clonotype sharing among donors. Naive subsets generally had larger estimated clonotype richness than memory subsets did. Across a handful of donors, about 4.5% of naive CD4, approximately 4% of naive CD8, roughly 2.2% of memory CD4, and around 0.4% of memory CD8 clonotypes were shared.

Using the deep immunoSEQ assay, multiplex PCR amplified TCR CDR3 regions from genomic DNA. For each cell subset, the extracted genomic DNA was distributed evenly across all wells of several immunoSEQ 96-well plates, and each plate served as one replicate. For sorted subsets, each replicate PCR was loaded with roughly 190 ng genomic DNA, equivalent to about 30,000 T cell genomes. The purified libraries were quantified using a Qubit 3.0 fluorometer, sized with a Bioanalyzer 2100, and then quantified again using the KAPA Library Quantification kit. Every immunoSEQ 96-well plate was sequenced on a dedicated single-read 150-cycle Illumina NextSeq 550 flow cell. Turning to the authors' computational methods: The immunoSEQ output contained only junctional sequences without quality scores, so filtering could not match that applied to full-length reads. To assign V/J genes and CDR3, sequences were annotated against IMGT germline references using PyIR, a Python wrapper for IgBLAST v1.9. Any read was removed if the V/J assignment was weak (E-value above 1e-6), the CDR3 was missing, or the read contained stop codons, out-of-frame junctions, or ambiguous translated residues. A V3J clonotype was defined by an identical inferred V gene, J gene, and CDR3 amino acid sequence. The percentage overlap between two repertoires was calculated by dividing the number of shared unique clonotypes by the size of the smaller repertoire. Richness of each repertoire was evaluated using RTK rarefaction, the Chao1 estimator, and Recon v2.1 estimates of unobserved clonotypes. For all TCRbeta clonotypes obtained by the gDNA method from a few donors, generation probabilities were computed with OLGA. The source is immuneACCESS, and TCRdb retained only in-frame sequences with V and J called. Part of the clones is not carried over; for the studies checked, unresolved V genes explain less than half of this, and the remainder is unexplained. The V and J calls and clone size were taken over from that table, and D and trimming were inferred from the DNA. The sample includes about 700,000 clones, with under 80% observed a single time. Of the sample, under 2% is held by the ten largest clones.

The receptor comes from a woman aged 30 to 39 in good health. The chain couples TRBV7-9 to TRBJ2-7; no D gene call is confident. The sample taken for sequencing was memory CD4+ T cells sorted from blood. The sample's cell subset or site label is to be understood as: CD45RA-negative fraction. The DNA is TGTGCCAGCAGCTTAGGGCGGTTCTACGAGCAGTACTTC. Translated, this gives CASSLGRFYEQYF.